This T cell receptor beta chain was found in a study of T-cell memory formation after mild COVID-19. This clonotype turned up a few times. Its antigen is unknown. Study-wide results and caveats: Mainly in CM and EM were contracting CD4+ clones; CD8+ were in EMRA.

TCRdb reprocessed the 5' RACE reads via MiXCR and lists one record per CDR3 protein. This sample has about 400,000 distinct CDR3 sequences; roughly an eighth occur once, and the top ten carry less than 25%. V was clipped by 4 bases and J by 4 bases, with 13 bases between them. The CDR3 is 14 amino acids. CDR1 is SGHTA and CDR2 is FQGNSA in the germline V gene. The genes are TRBV7-2 and TRBJ1-1; D gene unclear. Sequencing was carried out using PBMCs or a T cell subset sorted from them (not recorded which). The sequence was obtained from a man in his late teens or twenties who had mild COVID-19 (a few samples of this study predate the infection). Cell type and time point are not known. The CDR3 DNA follows: TGTGCCAGCAGCTCGCAGGCGCCGGGCACTGAAGCTTTCTTT. This translates into CASSSQAPGTEAFF. Looking up the rest from reference TRBV7-2 and TRBJ1-1 gives the full variable domain: GAGVSQSPSNKVTEKGKDVELRCDPISGHTALYWYRQSLGQGLEFLIYFQGNSAPDKSGLPSDRFSAERTGGSVSTLTIQRTQQEDSAVYLCASSSQAPGTEAFFGQGTRLTVV.